Below are 26 T cell receptor beta chains sequenced from a single sample in a study of CD8 T cells in ankylosing spondylitis. From the 5' RACE reads, TCRdb called clonotypes with MiXCR, one entry per CDR3 protein. The table includes a few hundred thousand distinct CDR3 sequences, around 10% detected once. The material sequenced was blood, either unsorted or a sorted T cell fraction (not recorded which). These receptors were collected from a female donor with ankylosing spondylitis or in good health (not recorded which).

This clonotype has a count of ten or more. This chain connects TRBV20-1 to TRBJ1-6; 9 bases fit TRBD1. The V and J ends lost 5 bases and 4 bases, in that order; junction bases with no gene match: 9. There are 16 residues in the CDR3. CDR1 and CDR2 from the germline V gene are DFQATT and SNEGSKA (reference sequence). CDR3 nucleotides: TGCAGTGCTTCTACAGGGGGCGGCTTTTATAATTCACCCCTCCACTTT. Encoded protein: CSASTGGGFYNSPLHF.

This clonotype was counted many times. The chain uses TRBV5-1 and TRBJ2-6; D remains ambiguous. Germline V lookup: CDR1 SGHRS, CDR2 YFSETQ. The CDR3 has 15 residues. V lost 7 bases and J 0 bases, leaving 11 bases between the germline ends. This chain's CDR3 is CASGQDLSGANVLTF. CDR3 coding DNA: TGCGCCAGCGGTCAGGACCTCTCTGGGGCCAACGTCCTGACTTTC.

This clonotype was counted at least ten times. This chain connects TRBV5-1 to TRBJ2-1, with TRBD2 identical over 7 bases. Germline-derived CDR1 and CDR2 are SGHRS and YFSETQ. The CDR3 runs 19 residues. J gave up 5 bases and V 1 base, and 18 bases lay outside the gene matches. The CDR3 DNA is TGCGCCAGCAGCTTGACGGTTTCAGGGTGGGAGGGAAAGAACAATGAGCAGTTCTTC. It codes for CASSLTVSGWEGKNNEQFF.

This clonotype was counted at least ten times. This sequence joins TRBV27 and TRBJ1-5; D perhaps matches TRBD1 (5 bases). Germline CDR1 is MNHEY and CDR2 is SMNVEV (reference sequence). The CDR3 totals 15 residues. Between the trimmed V and J ends, which lost 6 bases and 3 bases, there was a span of 15 bases. The CDR3 DNA reads as TGTGCCAGCAGGTCCCTGGGGGGGGACAATCAGCCCCAGCATTTT. Translated: CASRSLGGDNQPQHF.

The chain employs TRBV6-5 and TRBJ2-3; D gene ambiguous. The CDR3 covers 14 residues. V was trimmed by 0 bases and J by 2 bases, leaving 6 bases between them. CDR1 is MNHEY, CDR2 SVGAGI, per germline. The CDR3 DNA sequence: TGTGCCAGCAGTTACTCGGGGAACACAGATACGCAGTATTTT. This translates into CASSYSGNTDTQYF.

This clonotype was seen repeatedly, ten times or more. The chain employs TRBV10-3 and TRBJ1-5, with D hard to call. Germline loops: CDR1 ENHRY, CDR2 SYGVKD. V dropped 2 bases and J dropped 6 bases, with 8 bases sitting between them. CDR3 length equals 13 residues. CDR3 residues: CAISERDTQPQHF. CDR3 sequence (DNA): TGTGCCATCAGTGAGCGCGATACTCAGCCCCAGCATTTT.

This clonotype occurred many times. The rearrangement uses TRBV20-1 and TRBJ2-7; no definite D call. The CDR3 spans 15 residues. The V and J ends lost 0 bases and 1 base respectively, with 13 bases between them. Germline CDR1 and CDR2: DFQATT and SNEGSKA (reference sequence). CDR3 DNA: TGCAGTGCTAGAGATCGTTACAGAGTTTCCTACGAGCAGTACTTC. The encoded protein is CSARDRYRVSYEQYF.

This clonotype turned up a few times. The chain is built from TRBV6-6 and TRBJ1-5; D unresolved. The germline CDR1 and CDR2 sequences are MNHNY and SVGAGI (reference sequence). V was shortened by 5 bases and J by 5 bases, with 7 bases between the two germline ends. The CDR3 has 12 residues. The CDR3 loop is CASSNPDQPQHF. CDR3 sequence (DNA): TGTGCCAGCAGTAACCCAGATCAGCCCCAGCATTTT.

This clonotype turned up a few times. V is TRBV11-2 and J is TRBJ2-1, with TRBD2 matching over 14 bases. The trim removed 5 bases at V and 5 bases at J, leaving 11 bases unmatched. CDR1 and CDR2 (germline): SGHAT, FQNNGV. The CDR3 totals 18 residues. The CDR3 here is CASSPGLAGARSHNEQFF. CDR3 coding DNA: TGTGCCAGCAGCCCGGGACTAGCGGGGGCCCGATCCCACAATGAGCAGTTCTTC.

This clonotype was counted only a few times. The V and J genes are TRBV5-5 and TRBJ2-7; D not certain. The germline gives CDR1 SGHKS, CDR2 YYEKEE (reference sequence). The CDR3 consists of 14 residues. Trimming shortened V by 0 bases and J by 5 bases, and 12 bases separated the two germline ends. The CDR3 nucleotides read TGTGCCAGCAGCTTGGATATTAGGACCGACGAGCAGTACTTC. Protein: CASSLDIRTDEQYF.

This clonotype was recorded a few times. CDR3 sequence reads: CASSLALASEVSSYEQYF. CDR3 DNA: TGTGCCAGCAGCTTAGCGTTGGCTAGCGAAGTGAGCTCCTACGAGCAGTACTTC. The gene calls are TRBV7-2 and TRBJ2-7, with TRBD2 as a possible D gene (6 bases). The V end lost 0 bases, the J end lost 0 bases, and 18 bases lay between the germline ends. This CDR3 has 18 residues. CDR1 and CDR2 (germline): SGHTA, FQGNSA.

This clonotype appeared many times. The chain uses TRBV4-3 and TRBJ1-5; D call uncertain. Germline CDR1 reads LGHNA; CDR2 reads YSLEER. The length of the CDR3 is 17 residues. With 0 bases removed from V and 1 base from J, the gap between germline ends came to 13 bases. The CDR3 nucleotides read TGCGCCAGCAGCCAAGATGCGGGGAGTACGAGCAATCAGCCCCAGCATTTT. Translating it yields CASSQDAGSTSNQPQHF.

There are many counts of this clonotype. The V gene is TRBV12-3 or TRBV12-4, the J gene TRBJ2-1, with D possibly being TRBD2 (6 bases). V dropped 7 bases and J dropped 4 bases, with 14 bases sitting between them. This CDR3 is built from 14 residues. CDR3 residues: CASNDRDFYNEQFF. CDR3 coding DNA: TGTGCCAGCAACGACCGGGACTTTTACAATGAGCAGTTCTTC.

Comment on this clonotype: A much bigger clone sits one base away, suggesting this may be a read error. The rearrangement links TRBV3-1 to TRBJ2-1, with D maybe TRBD1 (6 bases). Germline CDR1 reads LGHDT; CDR2 reads YNNKEL (reference sequence). The CDR3 runs 16 residues. The CDR3 DNA reads as TGTGCCGGCAGCCTGACAGGTGGGATCTCCTACAATGAGCAGTTCTTC. It specifies CAGSLTGGISYNEQFF.

The rearrangement uses TRBV12-3 or TRBV12-4 and TRBJ1-6, with unresolved D. This CDR3 spans 15 amino acids. Trimming stripped 3 bases from V and 6 bases from J, with 12 bases between. DNA of the CDR3: TGTGCCAGCAGTTTTGGCCTACGGAGTAATTCACCCCTCCACTTT. It codes for CASSFGLRSNSPLHF.

This clonotype was observed a few times. CDR3 residues: CASSSGQFQPQHF. For the CDR3, the DNA is TGTGCCAGCTCATCGGGACAATTCCAGCCCCAGCATTTT. This rearrangement joins TRBV18 to TRBJ1-5; weak D call: TRBD1 (6 bases). V was clipped by 5 bases and J by 7 bases, with 12 bases between them. This CDR3 has 13 amino acids. CDR1 is KGHSH and CDR2 is LQKENI in the germline V gene.

This clonotype came up a few times. The V call is TRBV7-2, the J call TRBJ2-7; 11 nucleotides align to TRBD1. CDR1 and CDR2 (germline): SGHTA, FQGNSA. Trimming took 5 bases from V and 1 from J; bases not matched to a gene: 7. This CDR3 comprises 16 residues. The CDR3 bases are TGTGCCAGCAGCCTCAGGAGGGACAGGGGGTCCTACGAGCAGTACTTC. Protein: CASSLRRDRGSYEQYF.

The J gene is TRBJ1-1, the V gene TRBV7-9; D is possibly TRBD1 (6 bases). The CDR3 contains 11 residues. Trimming left V 5 bases short and J 7 bases short, with 8 bases between. Looked up from germline, CDR1 is SEHNR and CDR2 is FQNEAQ (reference sequence). The CDR3 bases are TGTGCCAGCAGCAAGGACAGTGAAGCTTTCTTT. It translates to CASSKDSEAFF.

The rearrangement joins TRBV3-1 to TRBJ2-1, with a tentative D call TRBD2 (5 bases). With 0 bases removed from V and 2 bases from J, the gap between germline ends came to 14 bases. The germline V gene has CDR1 LGHDT and CDR2 YNNKEL (reference sequence). The length of the CDR3 is 17 residues. Here the CDR3 reads CASSQDLGRAPYNEQFF. CDR3 DNA sequence: TGTGCCAGCAGCCAAGATCTTGGGCGGGCCCCCTACAATGAGCAGTTCTTC.

This clonotype was recorded many times. The gene calls are TRBV12-3 or TRBV12-4 and TRBJ2-1, with D perhaps TRBD1 (6 bases). This CDR3 has 15 amino acids. V lost 9 bases and J 0 bases, leaving 15 bases between the germline ends. The CDR3 reads CASSGAIGSYNEQFF. For the CDR3, the DNA is TGTGCCAGTTCAGGGGCGATCGGCTCCTACAATGAGCAGTTCTTC.

This clonotype was observed at least ten times. The V call is TRBV28, the J call TRBJ1-2; weak D call: TRBD1 (6 bases). V lost 3 bases and J 4 bases, leaving 21 bases between the germline ends. This CDR3 spans 17 amino acids. From germline, CDR1 is MDHEN and CDR2 SYDVKM. In DNA form, the CDR3 reads TGTGCCAGCAGTTTCCCCGCCCTGGACAGCAGACTCTATGGCTACACCTTC. Protein: CASSFPALDSRLYGYTF.

The chain has TRBV20-1 and TRBJ2-5; 10 bases agree with TRBD1. This CDR3 is built from 15 residues. In germline, CDR1 is DFQATT, CDR2 SNEGSKA (reference sequence). With 4 bases clipped from V and 1 base from J, the junction kept 6 bases outside the gene matches. CDR3 residues: CSAKWTGGTQETQYF. In DNA form, the CDR3 reads TGCAGTGCTAAATGGACAGGGGGTACCCAAGAGACCCAGTACTTC.

This clonotype has only a few counts. The gene calls are TRBV6-1 and TRBJ2-7; TRBD2 is a possible D gene (5 bases). Germline-derived CDR1 and CDR2 are MNHNS and SASEGT. V was cut by 6 bases and J by 7 bases, with 16 bases left in between. The CDR3 sequence is 13 residues long. In nucleotides, the CDR3 is TGTGCCAGCAGCCGAACCGGGGTTCGAGAGCAGTACTTC. This sequence encodes CASSRTGVREQYF.

This clonotype showed up many times. CDR3 region: CASSLDSSVSNEQFF. CDR3 coding DNA: TGCGCCAGCAGCTTGGATAGTAGCGTTTCGAATGAGCAGTTCTTC. The rearrangement uses TRBV5-1 and TRBJ2-1; D might be TRBD2 (5 bases). From germline, CDR1 is SGHRS and CDR2 YFSETQ. The ends were cut back, 0 bases at V and 7 bases at J, with 14 bases in the middle. This CDR3 spans 15 amino acids.

This clonotype was counted ten times or more. The V gene is TRBV5-1, the J gene TRBJ2-3; D unclear. CDR1 is SGHRS and CDR2 is YFSETQ in the germline V gene. The V end lost 4 bases, the J end lost 2 bases, and 11 bases lay between the germline ends. This CDR3 comprises 14 residues. In nucleotides, the CDR3 is TGCGCCAGCAGCGCCATCCGTAACACAGATACGCAGTATTTT. It yields the protein CASSAIRNTDTQYF.

This clonotype has a single count. A much larger clone differs by one base, so this may be a read error. This chain connects TRBV28 to TRBJ2-5; tentatively, D is TRBD2 (6 bases). Germline CDR1 is MDHEN and CDR2 is SYDVKM. CDR3 length: 17 residues. V lost 4 bases and J 5 bases, leaving 23 bases between the germline ends. The CDR3 DNA reads TGTGCCAGCAGTTGGTACCCTCAACTACTAGCCCGGGAGACCCAGTACTTC. The encoded protein is CASSWYPQLLARETQYF. Based on the CDR3 plus reference TRBV28 and TRBJ2-5, the full variable domain is DVKVTQSSRYLVKRTGEKVFLECVQDMDHENMFWYRQDPGLGLRLIYFSYDVKMKEKGDIPEGYSVSREKKERFSLILESASTNQTSMYLCASSWYPQLLARETQYFGPGTRLLVL.